This T cell receptor beta chain appears in the sequencing data of a study of vaccination and CD4 T cells after COVID-19. In the study overall: Timing of post-vaccine sample collection was a median approximately 70 days after dose two, with a range of 14 to 241. Control cultures were supplied with a CEFX pool, an HIV-1 Nef pool, or no peptide at all.

V lost 6 bases, J lost 5 bases, and 15 bases lay in between. From germline, CDR1 is MNHNS and CDR2 SASEGT. The CDR3 extends over 14 amino acids. As regards this clonotype: Its antigen is undetermined.

Cultured CD4+ T-cell DNA underwent Oncomine TCR Beta short-read sequencing. TCRdb reprocessed the PCR reads with MiXCR, giving one entry per CDR3 protein. The data hold around 10,000 distinct CDR3 sequences, with less than 65% observed a single time. Stated treatment: roughly 11-day PBMC culture with coronavirus spike peptide pools or control peptides (ViraFEST assay). IL-2 at about 11 IU/ml and peptide pools at approximately 10 ug/ml were added to PBMCs cultured at 1.5 million to 2 million per well. The sample taken for sequencing was CD4+ T cells from blood, cultured in vitro. The receptor was derived from a human donor who had recovered from COVID-19. The chain carries TRBV6-1 and TRBJ2-3; D might be TRBD1 (6 bases). The CDR3 protein is CASRAQTGLDTQYF. The CDR3 DNA reads TGTGCCAGCAGAGCGCAAACAGGGTTAGATACGCAGTATTTT.